This T cell receptor beta chain was captured in a study of T cells in Graves' hyperthyroidism and ophthalmopathy. General study findings and limits: Blood held most thyroid clonotypes expanded above 0.001 frequency.

Amplified TCR beta CDR3 regions came from RNA transcripts. The study used the HTBI primer set for a first-round RT-PCR of the TCR CDR3. TCRdb used MiXCR to reprocess the multiplex PCR reads, holding one entry per CDR3 protein. This table holds hundreds of thousands of distinct CDR3 sequences, 14% found once. In the case of this clonotype: Its antigen is not identified.

The ends were cut back, 4 bases at V and 3 bases at J, with 15 bases in the middle. CDR1 and CDR2 (germline): SGHDN, FVKESK. The length of the CDR3 is 16 residues. For the diagnoses, clinical symptoms, serum thyroxine and TRAb, thyroid ultrasound and orbital computed tomography were used. Sequenced sample: blood. The rearrangement links TRBV14 to TRBJ2-2; D perhaps matches TRBD2 (5 bases). The source of this sequence is a woman between 18 and 29 years old with Graves' hyperthyroidism. The chain's CDR3 is CASSPRPGIDTGELFF. In nucleotides, the CDR3 is TGTGCCAGCAGCCCCCGTCCGGGGATCGACACCGGGGAGCTGTTTTTT.